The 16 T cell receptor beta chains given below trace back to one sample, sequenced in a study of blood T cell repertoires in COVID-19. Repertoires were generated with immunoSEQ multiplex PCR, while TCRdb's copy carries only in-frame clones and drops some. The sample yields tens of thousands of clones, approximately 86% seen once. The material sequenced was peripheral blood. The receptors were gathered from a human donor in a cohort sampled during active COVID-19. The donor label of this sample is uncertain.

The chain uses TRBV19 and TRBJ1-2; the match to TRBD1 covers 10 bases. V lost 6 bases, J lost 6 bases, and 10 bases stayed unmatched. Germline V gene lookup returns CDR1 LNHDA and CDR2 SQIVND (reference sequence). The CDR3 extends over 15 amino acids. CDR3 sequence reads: CASSLGGQGTHGYTF. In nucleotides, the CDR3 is TGTGCCAGTAGCTTGGGGGGACAGGGGACTCATGGCTACACCTTC.

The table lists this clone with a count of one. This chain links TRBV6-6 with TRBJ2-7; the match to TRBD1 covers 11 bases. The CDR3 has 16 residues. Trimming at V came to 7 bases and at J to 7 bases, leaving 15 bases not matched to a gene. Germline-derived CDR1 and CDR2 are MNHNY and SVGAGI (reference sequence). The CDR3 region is CASTSQLGTGGGEQYF. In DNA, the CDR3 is TGTGCCAGCACCTCACAGCTCGGGACAGGGGGAGGTGAGCAGTACTTC.

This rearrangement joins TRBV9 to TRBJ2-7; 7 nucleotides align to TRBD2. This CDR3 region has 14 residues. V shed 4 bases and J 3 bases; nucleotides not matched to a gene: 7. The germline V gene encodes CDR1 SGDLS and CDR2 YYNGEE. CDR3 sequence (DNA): TGTGCCAGCAGCTCCCGGGACTACGACTACGAGCAGTACTTC. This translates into CASSSRDYDYEQYF.

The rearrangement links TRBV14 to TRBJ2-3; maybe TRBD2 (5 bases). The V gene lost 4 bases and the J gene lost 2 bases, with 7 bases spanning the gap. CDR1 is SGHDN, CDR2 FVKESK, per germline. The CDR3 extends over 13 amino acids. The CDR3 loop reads CASSPGNTDTQYF. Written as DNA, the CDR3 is TGTGCCAGCAGCCCGGGAAACACAGATACGCAGTATTTT.

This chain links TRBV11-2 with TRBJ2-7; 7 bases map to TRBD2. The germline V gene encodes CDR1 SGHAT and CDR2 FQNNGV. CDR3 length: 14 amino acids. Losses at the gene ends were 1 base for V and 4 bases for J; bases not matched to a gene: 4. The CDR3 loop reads CASSLVGGSYEQYF. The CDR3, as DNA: TGTGCCAGCAGCTTAGTGGGCGGGAGTTACGAGCAGTACTTC.

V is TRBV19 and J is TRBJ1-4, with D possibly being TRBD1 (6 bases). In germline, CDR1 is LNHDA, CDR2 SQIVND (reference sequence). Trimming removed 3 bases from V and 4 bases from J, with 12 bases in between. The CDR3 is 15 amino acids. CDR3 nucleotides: TGTGCCAGTAGTATCTCCGACAGGAATAATGAAAAACTGTTTTTT. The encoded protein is CASSISDRNNEKLFF.

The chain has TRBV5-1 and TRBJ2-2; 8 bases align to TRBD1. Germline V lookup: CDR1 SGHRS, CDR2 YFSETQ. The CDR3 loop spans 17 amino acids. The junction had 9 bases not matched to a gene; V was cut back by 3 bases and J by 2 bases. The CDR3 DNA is TGCGCCAGCAGCTGGGGACGGCAGGGGGCTAACACCGGGGAGCTGTTTTTT. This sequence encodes CASSWGRQGANTGELFF.

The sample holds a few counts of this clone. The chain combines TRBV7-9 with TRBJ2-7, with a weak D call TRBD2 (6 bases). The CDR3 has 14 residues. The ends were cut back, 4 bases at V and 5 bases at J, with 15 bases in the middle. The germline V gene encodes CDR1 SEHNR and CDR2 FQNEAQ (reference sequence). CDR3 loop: CASSSRGGAHEQYF. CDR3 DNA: TGTGCCAGCAGCTCCCGGGGAGGCGCCCACGAGCAGTACTTC. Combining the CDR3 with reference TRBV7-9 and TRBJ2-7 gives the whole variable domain DTGVSQNPRHKITKRGQNVTFRCDPISEHNRLYWYRQTLGQGPEFLTYFQNEAQLEKSRLLSDRFSAERPKGSFSTLEIQRTEQGDSAMYLCASSSRGGAHEQYFGPGTRLTVT.

This chain's CDR3 is CASSLGTSDGANVLTF. DNA for the CDR3: TGCGCCAGCAGCTTGGGTACTAGCGACGGGGCCAACGTCCTGACTTTC. The chain carries TRBV5-1 and TRBJ2-6, with 7 bases identical to TRBD2. This CDR3 has 16 amino acids. After removal of 0 bases from V and 4 bases from J, the junction contained 4 bases not matched to a gene. Germline CDR1 is SGHRS and CDR2 is YFSETQ.

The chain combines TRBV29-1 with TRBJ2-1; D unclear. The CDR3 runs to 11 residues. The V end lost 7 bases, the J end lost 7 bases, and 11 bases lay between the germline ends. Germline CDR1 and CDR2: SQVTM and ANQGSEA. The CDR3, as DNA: TGCAGCGCTCCCTTCCGGAATGAGCAGTTCTTC. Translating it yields CSAPFRNEQFF.

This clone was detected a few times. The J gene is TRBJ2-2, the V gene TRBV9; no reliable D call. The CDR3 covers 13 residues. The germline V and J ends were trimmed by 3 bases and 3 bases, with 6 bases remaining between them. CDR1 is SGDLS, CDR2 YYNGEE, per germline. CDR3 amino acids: CASSASDTGELFF. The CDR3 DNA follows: TGTGCCAGCAGCGCGAGTGACACCGGGGAGCTGTTTTTT.

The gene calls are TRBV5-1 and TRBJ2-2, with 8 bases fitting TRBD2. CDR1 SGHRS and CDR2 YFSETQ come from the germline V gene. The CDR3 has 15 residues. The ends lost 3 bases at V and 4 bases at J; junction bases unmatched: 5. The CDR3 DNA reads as TGCGCCAGCAGCTCAACTAGCGGAGGCACCGGGGAGCTGTTTTTT. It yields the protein CASSSTSGGTGELFF.

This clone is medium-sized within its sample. Here the CDR3 reads CASSLVGDANSPLHF. CDR3 nucleotides: TGTGCCAGCAGCTTGGTAGGGGATGCTAATTCACCCCTCCACTTT. The rearrangement uses TRBV5-4 and TRBJ1-6; maybe TRBD1 (5 bases). V lost 0 bases and J 6 bases, leaving 10 bases between the germline ends. In germline, CDR1 is SGHNT, CDR2 YYREEE (reference sequence). The CDR3 extends over 15 amino acids.

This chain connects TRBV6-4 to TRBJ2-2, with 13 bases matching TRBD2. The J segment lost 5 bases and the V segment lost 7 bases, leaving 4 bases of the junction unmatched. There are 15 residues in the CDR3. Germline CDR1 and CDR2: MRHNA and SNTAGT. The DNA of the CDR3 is TGTGCCAGCAAACGACTAGCGGGAGGAACCGGGGAGCTGTTTTTT. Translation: CASKRLAGGTGELFF.

CDR3 bases: TGCGCCAGCAGCCGGGGGGCTAGCGGGAAATCTCCTCCTGGCGAGCAGTACTTC. This translates into CASSRGASGKSPPGEQYF. The chain has TRBV4-1 and TRBJ2-7; 9 positions agree with TRBD2. The CDR3 covers 18 residues. J was trimmed by 6 bases and V by 4 bases; bases with no gene match: 19. Germline CDR1 reads MGHRA; CDR2 reads YSYEKL.

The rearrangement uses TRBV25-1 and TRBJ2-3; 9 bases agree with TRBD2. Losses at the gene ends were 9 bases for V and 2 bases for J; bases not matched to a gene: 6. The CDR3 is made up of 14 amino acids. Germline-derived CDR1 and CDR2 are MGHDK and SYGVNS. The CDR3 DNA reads TGTGCCAGAAGTCTAGCGGGGATCACAGATACGCAGTATTTT. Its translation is CARSLAGITDTQYF. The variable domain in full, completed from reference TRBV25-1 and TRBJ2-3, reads EADIYQTPRYLVIGTGKKITLECSQTMGHDKMYWYQQDPGMELHLIHYSYGVNSTEKGDLSSESTVSRIRTEHFPLTLESARPSHTSQYLCARSLAGITDTQYFGPGTRLTVL.